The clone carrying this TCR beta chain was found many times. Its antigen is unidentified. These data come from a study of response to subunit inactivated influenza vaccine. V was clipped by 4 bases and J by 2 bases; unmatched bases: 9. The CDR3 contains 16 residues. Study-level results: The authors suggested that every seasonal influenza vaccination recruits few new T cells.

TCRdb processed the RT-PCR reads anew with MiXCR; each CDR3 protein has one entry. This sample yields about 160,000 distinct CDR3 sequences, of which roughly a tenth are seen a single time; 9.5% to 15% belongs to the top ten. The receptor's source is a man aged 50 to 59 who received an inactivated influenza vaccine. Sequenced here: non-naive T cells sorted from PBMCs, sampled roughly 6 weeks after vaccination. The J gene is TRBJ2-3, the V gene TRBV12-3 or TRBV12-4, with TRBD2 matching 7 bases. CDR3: CASSSGWERDTDTQYF. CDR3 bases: TGTGCCAGCAGTTCGGGGTGGGAGCGGGACACAGATACGCAGTATTTT.